The rows below give T cell receptor beta chains drawn from one sample of a study of blood T cell repertoires in COVID-19. The assay was immunoSEQ multiplex PCR, and TCRdb's table has in-frame clones only and misses some. The table shows about 360,000 clones, with about 90% occurring only once. Input material: PBMCs or T cells enriched from blood (not recorded which). These receptors came from a man aged 30-40 years who had recovered from COVID-19. Both conserved end residues are part of each CDR3. Each record gives: J gene, V gene, clone size, D gene, CDR3 protein, CDR3 DNA. D genes are given only for firm matches. Clone size, where shown, is once, few, many, or a class for clones that have expanded.

j_gene: TRBJ1-3; v_gene: TRBV7-2; abundance: -; d_gene: -; CDR3aa: CASSSGLLGGNTIYF; CDR3nt: TGTGCCAGCAGCTCCGGACTTCTAGGAGGAAACACCATATATTTT
j_gene: TRBJ1-2; v_gene: TRBV12-5; abundance: -; d_gene: -; CDR3aa: CASGLQGYGYTF; CDR3nt: TGTGCTAGTGGTTTGCAGGGCTATGGCTACACCTTC
j_gene: TRBJ1-1; v_gene: TRBV7-9; abundance: -; d_gene: TRBD1; CDR3aa: CASSLGDKDRGTEAFF; CDR3nt: TGTGCCAGCAGCTTAGGTGATAAGGACAGGGGAACTGAAGCTTTCTTT
j_gene: TRBJ1-4; v_gene: TRBV28; abundance: -; d_gene: TRBD1; CDR3aa: CASRETGPNEKLFF; CDR3nt: TGTGCCAGCAGGGAGACAGGGCCCAATGAAAAACTGTTTTTT
j_gene: TRBJ1-4; v_gene: TRBV7-9; abundance: few; d_gene: -; CDR3aa: CASSLKQGEEKLFF; CDR3nt: TGTGCCAGCAGCTTAAAACAGGGAGAAGAAAAACTGTTTTTT
j_gene: TRBJ2-4; v_gene: TRBV21-1; abundance: once; d_gene: -; CDR3aa: CASSHSPQRVQGAKNIQYF; CDR3nt: TGTGCCAGCAGTCACTCCCCCCAACGTGTCCAGGGAGCCAAAAACATTCAGTACTTC
j_gene: TRBJ2-1; v_gene: TRBV25-1; abundance: -; d_gene: -; CDR3aa: CASSAGLSSYNEQFF; CDR3nt: TGTGCCAGCAGTGCAGGCCTAAGCTCCTACAATGAGCAGTTCTTC
j_gene: TRBJ1-3; v_gene: TRBV5-5; abundance: -; d_gene: -; CDR3aa: CASSLQRGAMGNTIYF; CDR3nt: TGTGCCAGCAGCTTGCAACGGGGGGCAATGGGAAACACCATATATTTT
j_gene: TRBJ1-6; v_gene: TRBV30; abundance: -; d_gene: -; CDR3aa: CAWSVPPGISSYNSPLHF; CDR3nt: TGTGCCTGGAGTGTACCCCCAGGGATTAGCTCCTATAATTCACCCCTCCACTTT
j_gene: TRBJ1-4; v_gene: TRBV18; abundance: -; d_gene: TRBD1; CDR3aa: CASSPGGQGLLSEKLFF; CDR3nt: TGTGCCAGCTCACCAGGGGGACAGGGACTTCTATCTGAAAAACTGTTTTTT
j_gene: TRBJ1-6; v_gene: TRBV6-2/TRBV6-3; abundance: -; d_gene: -; CDR3aa: CASSLGRGNSPLHF; CDR3nt: TGTGCCAGCAGTCTGGGACGGGGGAATTCACCCCTCCACTTT
j_gene: TRBJ2-3; v_gene: TRBV7-9; abundance: -; d_gene: -; CDR3aa: CASSYPRPTDPSTDTQYF; CDR3nt: TGTGCCAGCAGCTATCCCCGGCCAACAGACCCTAGCACAGATACGCAGTATTTT
j_gene: TRBJ1-2; v_gene: TRBV9; abundance: -; d_gene: -; CDR3aa: CASSVDSWGYTF; CDR3nt: TGTGCCAGCAGCGTTGACAGTTGGGGCTACACCTTC
j_gene: TRBJ2-2; v_gene: TRBV12-5; abundance: -; d_gene: -; CDR3aa: CASGLAAGELFF; CDR3nt: TGTGCTAGTGGTTTGGCGGCCGGGGAGCTGTTTTTT
j_gene: TRBJ2-7; v_gene: TRBV12-3/TRBV12-4; abundance: -; d_gene: -; CDR3aa: CASSLDSYEQYF; CDR3nt: TGTGCCAGCAGTTTGGACAGCTACGAGCAGTACTTC
j_gene: TRBJ2-5; v_gene: TRBV30; abundance: -; d_gene: TRBD2; CDR3aa: CAWTPLSGGQETQYF; CDR3nt: TGTGCCTGGACGCCCCTGTCGGGGGGGCAAGAGACCCAGTACTTC
j_gene: TRBJ1-1; v_gene: TRBV6-4; abundance: -; d_gene: TRBD1; CDR3aa: CASRRWDSGTTEAFF; CDR3nt: TGTGCCAGCAGACGATGGGACAGTGGAACCACTGAAGCTTTCTTT
j_gene: TRBJ2-6; v_gene: TRBV7-9; abundance: -; d_gene: -; CDR3aa: CASIPGHLASGANVLTF; CDR3nt: TGTGCCAGCATCCCGGGACACCTCGCCTCTGGGGCCAACGTCCTGACTTTC
j_gene: TRBJ1-1; v_gene: TRBV5-1; abundance: once; d_gene: -; CDR3aa: CASSTGRTGVGMGNTEAFF; CDR3nt: TGCGCCAGCAGCACGGGGAGGACGGGAGTGGGTATGGGGAACACTGAAGCTTTCTTT
j_gene: TRBJ2-7; v_gene: TRBV3-1/TRBV3-2; abundance: -; d_gene: -; CDR3aa: CASSRLYEQYF; CDR3nt: TGTGCCAGCAGCCGTCTCTACGAGCAGTACTTC
j_gene: TRBJ1-6; v_gene: TRBV6-2/TRBV6-3; abundance: -; d_gene: TRBD1; CDR3aa: CASSHRDRGISPLHF; CDR3nt: TGTGCCAGCAGCCACCGGGACAGGGGGATTTCACCCCTCCACTTT
j_gene: TRBJ1-2; v_gene: TRBV7-2; abundance: -; d_gene: TRBD1; CDR3aa: CASSSTGGIYGYTF; CDR3nt: TGTGCCAGCAGCTCCACAGGGGGCATCTATGGCTACACCTTC
j_gene: TRBJ2-7; v_gene: TRBV5-4; abundance: -; d_gene: -; CDR3aa: CASSLPGYEQYF; CDR3nt: TGTGCCAGCAGCTTGCCCGGTTACGAGCAGTACTTC
j_gene: TRBJ2-3; v_gene: TRBV30; abundance: -; d_gene: -; CDR3aa: CAWGTATDTQYF; CDR3nt: TGTGCCTGGGGAACAGCCACAGATACGCAGTATTTT
j_gene: TRBJ2-2; v_gene: TRBV6-5; abundance: -; d_gene: -; CDR3aa: CASRTPRGELFF; CDR3nt: TGTGCCAGCCGGACACCCCGCGGGGAGCTGTTTTTT
j_gene: TRBJ1-2; v_gene: TRBV6-2/TRBV6-3; abundance: -; d_gene: TRBD1; CDR3aa: CASSYLKTLPRTGDGYTF; CDR3nt: TGTGCCAGCAGTTACCTCAAAACCTTGCCAAGGACAGGGGATGGCTACACCTTC
j_gene: TRBJ1-4; v_gene: TRBV11-2; abundance: -; d_gene: -; CDR3aa: CASSPTASNEKLFF; CDR3nt: TGTGCCAGCAGCCCGACAGCCTCTAATGAAAAACTGTTTTTT
j_gene: TRBJ1-5; v_gene: TRBV4-2; abundance: -; d_gene: -; CDR3aa: CASSQEGGQPQHF; CDR3nt: TGTGCCAGCAGCCAAGAGGGAGGACAGCCCCAGCATTTT
j_gene: TRBJ2-1; v_gene: TRBV3-1/TRBV3-2; abundance: -; d_gene: -; CDR3aa: CASSQDGGLDNEQFF; CDR3nt: TGTGCCAGCAGCCAAGATGGGGGCTTGGACAATGAGCAGTTCTTC
j_gene: TRBJ1-1; v_gene: TRBV6-1; abundance: -; d_gene: -; CDR3aa: CASSEVPGRYTEAFF; CDR3nt: TGTGCCAGCAGTGAAGTGCCAGGTCGATACACTGAAGCTTTCTTT
j_gene: TRBJ1-2; v_gene: TRBV12-3/TRBV12-4; abundance: -; d_gene: TRBD1; CDR3aa: CASRGDRYAGYTF; CDR3nt: TGTGCCAGCAGGGGGGACAGGTATGCCGGCTACACCTTC
j_gene: TRBJ1-1; v_gene: TRBV19; abundance: -; d_gene: -; CDR3aa: CASSPRGRRRAFF; CDR3nt: TGTGCCAGTTCACCGCGGGGGAGAAGAAGAGCTTTCTTT
j_gene: TRBJ1-5; v_gene: TRBV12-3/TRBV12-4; abundance: -; d_gene: -; CDR3aa: CASSLMIDQPQHF; CDR3nt: TGTGCCAGCAGTTTAATGATAGATCAGCCCCAGCATTTT
j_gene: TRBJ1-3; v_gene: TRBV7-2; abundance: -; d_gene: -; CDR3aa: CASSFTGSSGNTIYF; CDR3nt: TGTGCCAGCAGCTTTACTGGGAGCTCTGGAAACACCATATATTTT
j_gene: TRBJ1-2; v_gene: TRBV5-1; abundance: -; d_gene: TRBD1; CDR3aa: CASSSFNRGSLTNYGYTF; CDR3nt: TGCGCCAGCAGCTCATTTAACAGGGGTTCCCTAACTAACTATGGCTACACCTTC
j_gene: TRBJ2-7; v_gene: TRBV6-5; abundance: -; d_gene: -; CDR3aa: CASSYAQGYEQYF; CDR3nt: TGTGCCAGCAGTTACGCACAGGGTTACGAGCAGTACTTC
j_gene: TRBJ2-7; v_gene: TRBV25-1; abundance: -; d_gene: -; CDR3aa: CASSESMNSGEQYF; CDR3nt: TGTGCCAGCAGTGAATCTATGAATTCCGGCGAGCAGTACTTC
j_gene: TRBJ1-2; v_gene: TRBV4-2; abundance: few; d_gene: TRBD1; CDR3aa: CASSHASSTGKNYGYTF; CDR3nt: TGTGCCAGCAGCCACGCTAGCTCGACAGGGAAGAACTATGGCTACACCTTC
j_gene: TRBJ2-2; v_gene: TRBV18; abundance: -; d_gene: -; CDR3aa: CASSPRQGVSTGELFF; CDR3nt: TGTGCCAGCTCACCCCGGCAGGGTGTGAGCACCGGGGAGCTGTTTTTT
j_gene: TRBJ1-6; v_gene: TRBV9; abundance: few; d_gene: -; CDR3aa: CASSDSGSPLHF; CDR3nt: TGTGCCAGCAGCGACAGCGGTTCACCCCTCCACTTT
j_gene: TRBJ2-1; v_gene: TRBV21-1; abundance: -; d_gene: -; CDR3aa: CASSKVWVHKLVDNEQFF; CDR3nt: TGTGCCAGCAGCAAAGTTTGGGTCCACAAGCTAGTGGACAATGAGCAGTTCTTC
j_gene: TRBJ1-2; v_gene: TRBV4-2; abundance: -; d_gene: -; CDR3aa: CASSQGGFYGYTF; CDR3nt: TGTGCCAGCAGCCAAGGAGGGTTCTATGGCTACACCTTC
j_gene: TRBJ1-1; v_gene: TRBV5-1; abundance: -; d_gene: TRBD1; CDR3aa: CASSPTGQQGGLTEAFF; CDR3nt: TGCGCCAGCAGCCCGACTGGCCAACAGGGGGGACTCACTGAAGCTTTCTTT
j_gene: TRBJ2-2; v_gene: TRBV30; abundance: -; d_gene: -; CDR3aa: CSAARGPGTGELFF; CDR3nt: TGTTCTGCGGCGCGGGGGCCGGGGACCGGGGAGCTGTTTTTT
j_gene: TRBJ2-7; v_gene: TRBV6-1; abundance: -; d_gene: -; CDR3aa: CASSEGGYEQYF; CDR3nt: TGTGCCAGCAGTGAAGGCGGCTACGAGCAGTACTTC
j_gene: TRBJ1-1; v_gene: TRBV18; abundance: once; d_gene: -; CDR3aa: CASSPLVSLSTEAFF; CDR3nt: TGTGCCAGCTCACCATTGGTCTCCCTGAGCACTGAAGCTTTCTTT
j_gene: TRBJ1-2; v_gene: TRBV5-6; abundance: -; d_gene: -; CDR3aa: CASSSTGIWGGYTF; CDR3nt: TGTGCCAGCAGCTCCACAGGGATCTGGGGTGGCTACACCTTC
j_gene: TRBJ2-1; v_gene: TRBV13; abundance: -; d_gene: -; CDR3aa: CASSVGVYSYNEQFF; CDR3nt: TGTGCCAGCAGCGTCGGGGTTTACTCCTACAATGAGCAGTTCTTC
j_gene: TRBJ2-7; v_gene: TRBV10-3; abundance: -; d_gene: TRBD1; CDR3aa: CAISESGQEKYF; CDR3nt: TGTGCCATCAGTGAGTCAGGACAGGAGAAGTACTTC
j_gene: TRBJ1-2; v_gene: TRBV30; abundance: -; d_gene: -; CDR3aa: CAWSVSYNYGYTF; CDR3nt: TGTGCCTGGAGTGTTTCCTATAACTATGGCTACACCTTC
j_gene: TRBJ2-5; v_gene: TRBV12-5; abundance: -; d_gene: -; CDR3aa: CASGLALSYQETQYF; CDR3nt: TGTGCTAGTGGTTTGGCCCTAAGCTACCAAGAGACCCAGTACTTC
j_gene: TRBJ1-5; v_gene: TRBV7-9; abundance: -; d_gene: -; CDR3aa: CASSLSSWGGNQPQHF; CDR3nt: TGTGCCAGCAGCTTAAGTTCGTGGGGAGGCAATCAGCCCCAGCATTTT
j_gene: TRBJ2-5; v_gene: TRBV19; abundance: -; d_gene: -; CDR3aa: CASSTPSAGLETQYF; CDR3nt: TGTGCCAGTAGTACCCCCTCGGCGGGGCTGGAGACCCAGTACTTC
j_gene: TRBJ1-5; v_gene: TRBV6-5; abundance: -; d_gene: -; CDR3aa: CASIREGNQPQHF; CDR3nt: TGTGCCAGCATTCGGGAGGGGAATCAGCCCCAGCATTTT
j_gene: TRBJ1-3; v_gene: TRBV9; abundance: few; d_gene: -; CDR3aa: CASSVDGNSGNTIYF; CDR3nt: TGTGCCAGCAGCGTAGACGGGAACTCTGGAAACACCATATATTTT